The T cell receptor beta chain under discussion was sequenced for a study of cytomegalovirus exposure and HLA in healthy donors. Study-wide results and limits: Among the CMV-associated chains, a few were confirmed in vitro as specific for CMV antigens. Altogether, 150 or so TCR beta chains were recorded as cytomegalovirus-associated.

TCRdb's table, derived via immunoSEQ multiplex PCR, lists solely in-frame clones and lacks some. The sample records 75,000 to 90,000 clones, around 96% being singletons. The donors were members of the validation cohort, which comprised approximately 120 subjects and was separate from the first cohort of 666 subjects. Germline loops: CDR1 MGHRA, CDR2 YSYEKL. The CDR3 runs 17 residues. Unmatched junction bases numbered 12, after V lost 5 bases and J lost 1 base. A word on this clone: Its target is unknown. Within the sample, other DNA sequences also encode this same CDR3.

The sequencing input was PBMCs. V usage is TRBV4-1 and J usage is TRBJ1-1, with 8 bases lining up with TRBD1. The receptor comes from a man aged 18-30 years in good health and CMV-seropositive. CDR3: CASSVTGQAPRNTEAFF. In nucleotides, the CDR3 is TGCGCCAGCAGCGTGACGGGACAGGCACCCCGGAACACTGAAGCTTTCTTT.